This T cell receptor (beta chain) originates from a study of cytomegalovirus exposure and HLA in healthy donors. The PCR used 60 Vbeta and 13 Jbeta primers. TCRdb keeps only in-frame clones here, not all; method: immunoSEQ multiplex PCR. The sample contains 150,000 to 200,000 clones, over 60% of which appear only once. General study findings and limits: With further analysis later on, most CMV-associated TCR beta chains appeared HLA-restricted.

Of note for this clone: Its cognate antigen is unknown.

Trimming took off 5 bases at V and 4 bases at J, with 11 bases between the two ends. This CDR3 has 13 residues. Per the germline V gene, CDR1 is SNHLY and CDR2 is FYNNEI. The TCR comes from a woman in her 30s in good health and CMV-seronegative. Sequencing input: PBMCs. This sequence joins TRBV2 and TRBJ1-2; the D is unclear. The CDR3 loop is CASSNTEIYGYTF. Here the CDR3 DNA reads TGTGCCAGCAGTAATACAGAAATCTATGGCTACACCTTC.